This T cell receptor (beta chain) was retrieved from a study of radiotherapy plus CTLA-4 blockade in lung cancer. General observations from the study: Expansion of tumor-derived TCR clones was observed in blood after radiotherapy plus ipilimumab. Increased serum interferon-beta after radiation also reportedly predicted response strongly.

Focal radiation plus CTLA-4 blockade with ipilimumab was administered to patients who had chemo-refractory metastatic non-small-cell lung cancer. Per the germline V gene, CDR1 is SGHTA and CDR2 is FQGTGA. The CDR3 is 17 amino acids. V dropped 2 bases and J dropped 8; count of bases not matched to a gene: 12. As regards this clone: As yet, its antigen is unknown.

Only in-frame clones appear in the TCRdb table, and some are missing; sequencing was by immunoSEQ multiplex PCR. The data hold roughly 130,000 clones, with around 89% observed a single time. The specimen comprised peripheral blood, sampled from a patient treated with radiotherapy plus ipilimumab. The TCR sequence derives from a human donor with non-small cell lung cancer that progressed on radiotherapy plus ipilimumab. V usage is TRBV7-3 and J usage is TRBJ2-1, with TRBD2 identical over 10 bases. DNA of the CDR3: TGTGCCAGCAGCTTAGGTGCCCTAGCGGGAGCAATTGATGAGCAGTTCTTC. This sequence encodes CASSLGALAGAIDEQFF.